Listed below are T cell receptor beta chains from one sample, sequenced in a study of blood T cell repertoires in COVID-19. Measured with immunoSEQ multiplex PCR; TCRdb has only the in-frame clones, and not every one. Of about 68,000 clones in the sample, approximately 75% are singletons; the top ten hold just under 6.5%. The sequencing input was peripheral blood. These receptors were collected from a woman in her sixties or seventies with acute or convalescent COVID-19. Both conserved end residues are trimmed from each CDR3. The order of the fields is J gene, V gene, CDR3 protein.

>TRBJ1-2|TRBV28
ASSLEARPYGYT
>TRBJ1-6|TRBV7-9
ASSRGQGARNSPLH
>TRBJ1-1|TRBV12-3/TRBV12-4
ASTFSLLEAF
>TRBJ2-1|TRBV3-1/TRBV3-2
ASSRVIRGIYNEQF
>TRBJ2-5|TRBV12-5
ASGSGLADRETQY
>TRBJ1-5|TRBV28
ASSPQTGYGKKPQH
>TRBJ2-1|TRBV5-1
ASSLASGVYNEQF
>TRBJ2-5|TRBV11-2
ASSPQGRSETQY
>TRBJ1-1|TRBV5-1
ASSSPYGTEAF
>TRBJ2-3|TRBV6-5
ASTGDSDTQY
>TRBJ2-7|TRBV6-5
ASRLEGLTSYEQY
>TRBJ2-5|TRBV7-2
ASSLGSSVGETQY
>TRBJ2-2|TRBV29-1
SVGLAGDTGELF
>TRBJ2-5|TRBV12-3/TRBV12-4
ASSSPLQETQY
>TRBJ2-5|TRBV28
ASTAGTVRRETQY
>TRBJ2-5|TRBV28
ASSRGGEETQY
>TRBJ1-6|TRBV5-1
ASSLDTWSSYNSPLH
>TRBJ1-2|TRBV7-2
ASSFQGTANYGYT
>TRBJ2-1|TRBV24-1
ATSDFPVTGNHEQF
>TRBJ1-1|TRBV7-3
ASSFGGLNTEAF
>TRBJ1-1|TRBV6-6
ASRRAGKEPEAF
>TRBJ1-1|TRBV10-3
AITGAGDGSKAF
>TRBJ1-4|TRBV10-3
AIKATHGQDGANEKLF
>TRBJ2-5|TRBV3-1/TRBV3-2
ASSQEMSGDLQETQY
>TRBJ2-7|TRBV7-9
ASSLVDFTTYEQY
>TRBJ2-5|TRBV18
ASSPGAPGETQY
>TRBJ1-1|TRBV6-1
ASSEIPTGTEAF
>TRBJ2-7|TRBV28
ASSSTAFTDEQY